This passage covers 3 T cell receptor beta chains from one sample sequenced in a study of blood T cell repertoires in COVID-19. Libraries were prepared by immunoSEQ multiplex PCR; TCRdb keeps only in-frame clonotypes and omits some of them. The sample records 140,000 to 150,000 clones, around four fifths being singletons. Sequences were obtained from peripheral blood. Receptor source: a human donor in a cohort sampled during active COVID-19.

The chain links TRBV7-2 to TRBJ2-1; D uncertain. Germline V lookup: CDR1 SGHTA, CDR2 FQGNSA. The CDR3 covers 13 residues. V lost 4 bases and J 6 bases, leaving 10 bases between the germline ends. CDR3 region: CASSYRVGNEQFF. The CDR3 bases are TGTGCCAGCAGCTACCGGGTCGGCAATGAGCAGTTCTTC.

The J gene is TRBJ1-1, the V gene TRBV6-5, with D unclear. The CDR3 has 12 residues. Germline CDR1 is MNHEY and CDR2 is SVGAGI. Trimming stripped 5 bases from V and 11 bases from J, with 15 bases between. CDR3 bases: TGTGCCAGCAGTATCGGAGAGGGTTGGGCTTTCTTT. Translation: CASSIGEGWAFF.

This clone appeared a few times. The chain combines TRBV2 with TRBJ2-7; 10 bases agree with TRBD1. Germline CDR1 is SNHLY and CDR2 is FYNNEI. The CDR3 runs 15 residues. V dropped 6 bases and J dropped 3; count of bases not matched to a gene: 8. Here the CDR3 reads CASRERQGAYYEQYF. CDR3 in DNA: TGTGCCAGCAGGGAGAGACAGGGGGCTTACTACGAGCAGTACTTC.